The 10 T cell receptor beta chains below come from one sample, sequenced in a study of blood T cell repertoires in COVID-19. Measured with immunoSEQ multiplex PCR; TCRdb has only the in-frame clones, and not every one. This table holds about 270,000 clones, 75% to 90% found once. Sequenced input: peripheral blood. These receptors were taken from a human donor in a cohort sampled during active COVID-19.

This clone was observed a few times. J is TRBJ2-1 and V is TRBV18, with TRBD2 identical over 7 bases. The CDR3 has 15 amino acids. V lost 3 bases and J lost 0; bases outside the gene matches: 2. CDR1 is KGHSH, CDR2 LQKENI, per germline. The CDR3 nucleotides are TGTGCCAGCTCACCTGGCGGGAGCTCCTACAATGAGCAGTTCTTC. Amino acid sequence: CASSPGGSSYNEQFF. Based on the CDR3 plus reference TRBV18 and TRBJ2-1, the full variable domain is NAGVMQNPRHLVRRRGQEARLRCSPMKGHSHVYWYRQLPEEGLKFMVYLQKENIIDESGMPKERFSAEFPKEGPSILRIQQVVRGDSAAYFCASSPGGSSYNEQFFGPGTRLTVL.

This CDR3 is CASKGTGITGELFF. CDR3 nucleotides: TGTGCCAGCAAAGGGACAGGGATCACCGGGGAGCTGTTTTTT. The V and J genes are TRBV7-3 and TRBJ2-2, with TRBD1 matching 9 bases. The CDR3 sequence is 14 residues long. J gave up 4 bases and V 7 bases, and 4 bases lay outside the gene matches. The germline CDR1 and CDR2 sequences are SGHTA and FQGTGA. Looking up the rest from reference TRBV7-3 and TRBJ2-2 gives the full variable domain: GAGVSQTPSNKVTEKGKYVELRCDPISGHTALYWYRQSLGQGPEFLIYFQGTGAADDSGLPNDRFFAVRPEGSVSTLKIQRTERGDSAVYLCASKGTGITGELFFGEGSRLTVL.

The gene calls are TRBV27 and TRBJ2-7; D perhaps matches TRBD2 (6 bases). The CDR3 consists of 16 residues. Germline V lookup: CDR1 MNHEY, CDR2 SMNVEV (reference sequence). The V end lost 2 bases, the J end lost 2 bases, and 16 bases lay between the germline ends. CDR3 bases: TGTGCCAGCAGTTTAGGAGGGTTCCCCCCTGCCTACGAGCAGTACTTC. Translation gives CASSLGGFPPAYEQYF.

V and J are TRBV7-3 and TRBJ2-1; 11 nucleotides align to TRBD2. The V segment lost 5 bases and the J segment 9 bases; nucleotides outside the gene matches: 9. This CDR3 is built from 15 residues. Per germline, CDR1 SGHTA and CDR2 FQGTGA. CDR3 nucleotide sequence: TGTGCCAGCAGCCCCACTAGCGGGAGTTTCGGTGAGCAGTTCTTC. Its protein is CASSPTSGSFGEQFF.

The chain uses TRBV21-1 and TRBJ2-7; the DNA was not used to check the table's D call, TRBD1. TRBV21-1 is given as a pseudogene. This CDR3 contains 15 residues. The CDR3 protein is CASKPGAIPSYEQYF. The CDR3 DNA follows: TGTGCCAGCAAACCAGGGGCCATCCCCTCCTACGAGCAGTACTTC.

The V and J genes are TRBV5-8 and TRBJ1-2; 8 bases fit TRBD1. The V segment lost 4 bases and the J segment 8 bases; nucleotides outside the gene matches: 19. This CDR3 region has 17 residues. Germline values: CDR1 SGHTS, CDR2 YDEGEE. CDR3 coding DNA: TGTGCCAGCAGCCCTTACCCAAGGACAGGGTGGGACAGGGGCTACACCTTC. As protein: CASSPYPRTGWDRGYTF. Full variable domain (missing parts from reference TRBV5-8 and TRBJ1-2): EAGVTQSPTHLIKTRGQQATLRCSPISGHTSVYWYQQALGLGLQFLLWYDEGEERNRGNFPPRFSGRQFPNYSSELNVNALELEDSALYLCASSPYPRTGWDRGYTFGSGTRLTVV.

This clone has only a few counts. The chain combines TRBV6-2 or TRBV6-3 with TRBJ1-2, with unresolved D. V shed 0 bases and J shed 2 bases, with 7 bases lying between them. The CDR3 is 14 residues long. Germline CDR1 reads MNHEY; CDR2 reads SVGEGT. Here the CDR3 DNA reads TGTGCCAGCAGTTACTCGACTTGGAACTATGGCTACACCTTC. The encoded protein is CASSYSTWNYGYTF.

This clone was detected once. The V call is TRBV6-5, the J call TRBJ1-5, with 7 bases identical to TRBD1. Trimming cost V 8 bases and J 7 bases; bases outside gene matches: 11. Germline V lookup: CDR1 MNHEY, CDR2 SVGAGI. This CDR3 spans 14 amino acids. The CDR3 loop is CASAGDLQGQPQHF. CDR3 bases: TGTGCCAGCGCCGGGGATTTACAGGGGCAGCCCCAGCATTTT.

The chain carries TRBV5-4 and TRBJ2-6; no firm D call. Germline lookup yields CDR1 SGHNT and CDR2 YYREEE (reference sequence). Trimming shortened V by 1 base and J by 1 base, and 9 bases separated the two germline ends. This CDR3 contains 16 residues. CDR3 region: CASSLNGLSGANVLTF. The CDR3 nucleotides are TGTGCCAGCAGCTTGAACGGTTTGTCTGGGGCCAACGTCCTGACTTTC. The whole variable domain, filled in from reference TRBV5-4 and TRBJ2-6, reads ETGVTQSPTHLIKTRGQQVTLRCSSQSGHNTVSWYQQALGQGPQFIFQYYREEENGRGNFPPRFSGLQFPNYSSELNVNALELDDSALYLCASSLNGLSGANVLTFGAGSRLTVL.

V and J are TRBV5-1 and TRBJ2-5; 8 bases map to TRBD1. Germline V gene data show CDR1 as SGHRS and CDR2 as YFSETQ. V dropped 5 bases and J dropped 5; count of bases not matched to a gene: 8. The CDR3 loop spans 14 amino acids. The CDR3 bases are TGCGCCAGCAGTCGACAGGGGTTGGTGGAGACCCAGTACTTC. Protein: CASSRQGLVETQYF.